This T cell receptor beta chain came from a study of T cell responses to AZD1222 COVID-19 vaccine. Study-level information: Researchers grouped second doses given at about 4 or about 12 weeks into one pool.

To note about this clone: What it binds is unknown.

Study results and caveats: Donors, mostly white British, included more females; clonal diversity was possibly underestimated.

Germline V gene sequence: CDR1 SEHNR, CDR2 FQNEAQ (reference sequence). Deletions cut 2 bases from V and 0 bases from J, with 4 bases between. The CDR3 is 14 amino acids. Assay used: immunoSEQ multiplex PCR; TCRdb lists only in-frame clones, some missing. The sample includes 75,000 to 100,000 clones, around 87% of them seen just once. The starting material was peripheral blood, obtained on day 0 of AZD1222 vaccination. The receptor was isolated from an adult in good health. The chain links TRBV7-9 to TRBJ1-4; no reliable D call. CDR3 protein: CASSLTATNEKLFF. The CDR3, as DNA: TGTGCCAGCAGCTTAACAGCAACTAATGAAAAACTGTTTTTT.